This record looks at one T cell receptor beta chain sequence and its context. In the original processing: Nucleated cell number was recorded as an estimate derived from reference gene primer amplification. The method was immunoSEQ multiplex PCR; TCRdb's version includes in-frame clones alone and lacks a portion of them. That table gives V, J and clone size, and the DNA gave D and trimming. The repertoire includes 65,000 to 80,000 clones, almost 85% of them detected once, and 21% sits in the top ten. The sample is drawn from a study of blood T cell repertoires in COVID-19. The overall study: Samples came from the United States, Italy and Spain, spanning acute and convalescent COVID-19. Sources were T cells, B-cell-depleted T cells, or PBMCs; the material itself was cDNA or gDNA.

The germline gives CDR1 KGHDR, CDR2 SFDVKD. The CDR3 is 13 amino acids. Between the trimmed V and J ends, which lost 3 bases and 5 bases, there was a span of 9 bases. This sequence originates from a human donor in a cohort sampled during active COVID-19. Sequences were obtained from peripheral blood. The V call is TRBV24-1, the J call TRBJ2-5; possible D gene TRBD1, 6 bases. The CDR3 DNA reads TGTGCCACCAGTGATACAGGGTGGGAGACCCAGTACTTC. Translating it yields CATSDTGWETQYF.